Below, 15 T cell receptor beta chains from the same sample are listed, as sequenced in a study of blood T cell repertoires in COVID-19. This table comes from immunoSEQ multiplex PCR, and its TCRdb copy is limited to in-frame clones, with some not included. The repertoire holds about 350,000 clones, about nine tenths seen once, with 1% in the top ten. Sequencing was carried out using PBMCs or T cells enriched from blood (not recorded which). All receptors come from a woman aged 30 to 39 who had been exposed to COVID-19.

The V and J genes are TRBV23-1 and TRBJ2-3; 7 bases agree with TRBD1. TRBV23-1 falls under the ORF class, with uncertain function. Trimming cost V 3 bases and J 5 bases; bases outside gene matches: 11. The CDR3 runs 16 residues. The CDR3 DNA follows: TGCGCCAGCAGTCAGCACAGGGGTTCGAGCCAAGATACGCAGTATTTT. This translates into CASSQHRGSSQDTQYF.

The V call is TRBV19, the J call TRBJ2-7; 8 nucleotides line up with TRBD1. This CDR3 region has 14 residues. CDR1 LNHDA and CDR2 SQIVND come from the germline V gene (reference sequence). Trimming removed 5 bases from V and 5 bases from J; junction bases left unmatched: 8. The chain's CDR3 is CASSPQGAVDEQYF. The DNA of the CDR3 is TGTGCCAGTAGTCCTCAGGGGGCGGTCGACGAGCAGTACTTC. The whole variable domain, filled in from reference TRBV19 and TRBJ2-7, reads DGGITQSPKYLFRKEGQNVTLSCEQNLNHDAMYWYRQDPGQGLRLIYYSQIVNDFQKGDIAEGYSVSREKKESFPLTVTSAQKNPTAFYLCASSPQGAVDEQYFGPGTRLTVT.

The rearrangement joins TRBV27 to TRBJ2-5; perhaps TRBD1 as D (6 bases). In germline, CDR1 is MNHEY, CDR2 SMNVEV (reference sequence). Trimming took off 6 bases at V and 2 bases at J, with 10 bases between the two ends. The CDR3 consists of 13 residues. The CDR3 sequence is CASRITGQETQYF. The DNA for the CDR3 is TGTGCCAGCAGGATTACAGGGCAAGAGACCCAGTACTTC.

This rearrangement joins TRBV5-6 to TRBJ1-6; D gene unclear. CDR1 is SGHDT, CDR2 YYEEEE, per germline. This CDR3 has 13 amino acids. Trimming removed 4 bases from V and 9 bases from J, with 11 bases in between. The CDR3 reads CASSNREFSPLHF. CDR3 sequence (DNA): TGTGCCAGCAGCAATCGAGAGTTTTCACCCCTCCACTTT. Variable domain in full (rest from reference TRBV5-6 and TRBJ1-6): DAGVTQSPTHLIKTRGQQVTLRCSPKSGHDTVSWYQQALGQGPQFIFQYYEEEERQRGNFPDRFSGHQFPNYSSELNVNALLLGDSALYLCASSNREFSPLHFGNGTRLTVT.

This clone was picked up a small number of times. The V and J genes are TRBV28 and TRBJ2-7, with 9 nucleotides matching TRBD1. Germline V gives CDR1 MDHEN, CDR2 SYDVKM. The ends lost 1 base at V and 7 bases at J; junction bases unmatched: 8. The CDR3 consists of 15 residues. Here the CDR3 reads CASSLSGDRVREQYF. Here the CDR3 DNA reads TGTGCCAGCAGTTTATCTGGGGACAGGGTGCGGGAGCAGTACTTC.

The chain joins TRBV6-5 to TRBJ1-1; D not resolved. Germline V gene sequence: CDR1 MNHEY, CDR2 SVGAGI. The V end was cut by 2 bases, the J end by 6 bases, with 13 bases between. This CDR3 region has 14 residues. The CDR3 region has the DNA TGTGCCAGCAGTTACGATTCTCGGCGGCCTGAAGCTTTCTTT. This encodes CASSYDSRRPEAFF.

The chain employs TRBV9 and TRBJ2-1, with 12 bases identical to TRBD2. This CDR3 is 17 amino acids long. V was pared by 3 bases and J by 6 bases, with 10 bases of the junction left unmatched. The V gene's germline CDR1 is SGDLS and CDR2 YYNGEE. CDR3 sequence (DNA): TGTGCCAGCAGCGCCCGACTAGCGGGAGAGGACGGCAATGAGCAGTTCTTC. Encoded protein: CASSARLAGEDGNEQFF.

The chain carries TRBV7-6 and TRBJ2-7; a weak D match, TRBD2 (5 bases). There are 13 residues in the CDR3. Germline CDR1 SGHVS, CDR2 FNYEAQ. V shed 5 bases and J shed 5 bases, with 13 bases lying between them. The CDR3 sequence is CASSPGLYDEQYF. In DNA form, the CDR3 reads TGTGCCAGCAGCCCCGGACTCTACGACGAGCAGTACTTC.

The chain uses TRBV2 and TRBJ2-2; TRBD1 matches at 7 bases. CDR3 size: 15 residues. Trimming at V came to 10 bases and at J to 0 bases, leaving 8 bases not matched to a gene. Looked up from germline, CDR1 is SNHLY and CDR2 is FYNNEI. The chain's CDR3 is CATKSGQSNTGELFF. CDR3 DNA: TGTGCCACGAAATCGGGACAGTCGAACACCGGGGAGCTGTTTTTT.

V and J are TRBV7-8 and TRBJ2-1, with D perhaps matching TRBD2 (6 bases). V was trimmed by 7 bases and J by 5 bases, leaving 12 bases between them. Germline V gene sequence: CDR1 SGHVS, CDR2 FQNEAQ. The CDR3 sequence is 13 residues long. CDR3 sequence reads: CASTPAGNNEQFF. CDR3 DNA sequence: TGTGCCAGCACCCCGGCGGGGAACAATGAGCAGTTCTTC.

The chain uses TRBV25-1 and TRBJ2-7; D unresolved. CDR3 length equals 11 residues. V was pared by 7 bases and J by 2 bases, with 6 bases between. The germline CDR1 and CDR2 sequences are MGHDK and SYGVNS. The CDR3 loop is CASTSTYEQYF. Here the CDR3 DNA reads TGTGCCAGCACGAGCACCTACGAGCAGTACTTC.

This CDR3 is CASSLLAGGPKTDTQYF. The CDR3 coding sequence is TGTGCCAGCAGTTTGCTAGCGGGAGGGCCCAAAACAGATACGCAGTATTTT. The rearrangement uses TRBV28 and TRBJ2-3, with TRBD2 matching 12 bases. The ends lost 3 bases at V and 3 bases at J; junction bases unmatched: 7. The CDR3 contains 17 residues. The V gene's germline CDR1 is MDHEN and CDR2 SYDVKM.

J is TRBJ1-4 and V is TRBV18; 10 nucleotides align to TRBD1. Trimming cost V 2 bases and J 3 bases; bases outside gene matches: 6. From germline, CDR1 is KGHSH and CDR2 LQKENI. There are 17 residues in the CDR3. The CDR3 DNA reads TGTGCCAGCTCACCATCGACAGGGGGCACGGCTAATGAAAAACTGTTTTTT. Translation gives CASSPSTGGTANEKLFF.

The rearrangement joins TRBV7-3 to TRBJ1-2; 8 bases are shared with TRBD1. The germline V gene encodes CDR1 SGHTA and CDR2 FQGTGA. The CDR3 totals 14 residues. V lost 5 bases and J lost 2; bases outside the gene matches: 4. The CDR3 DNA reads as TGTGCCAGCAGCATCCGACAGGGGAACTATGGCTACACCTTC. This encodes CASSIRQGNYGYTF.

The chain employs TRBV2 and TRBJ2-1; TRBD2 might be the D (6 bases). The CDR3 contains 10 residues. Germline CDR1 SNHLY, CDR2 FYNNEI. V was clipped by 8 bases and J by 7 bases, with 6 bases between them. The chain's CDR3 is CASGGNEQFF. The DNA for the CDR3 is TGTGCCAGCGGGGGGAATGAGCAGTTCTTC. Full variable domain (missing parts from reference TRBV2 and TRBJ2-1): EPEVTQTPSHQVTQMGQEVILRCVPISNHLYFYWYRQILGQKVEFLVSFYNNEISEKSEIFDDQFSVERPDGSNFTLKIRSTKLEDSAMYFCASGGNEQFFGPGTRLTVL.